This TCR beta chain was observed in a study of cytomegalovirus exposure and HLA in healthy donors. Healthy bone marrow donors formed the donor group. V was clipped by 6 bases and J by 4 bases, with 7 bases between them. The CDR3 contains 12 residues. Per germline, CDR1 MNHEY and CDR2 SMNVEV (reference sequence). A multiplex PCR was run with 60 Vbeta primers and 13 Jbeta primers. Clones were read by immunoSEQ multiplex PCR, and TCRdb kept only the in-frame ones, dropping some. The repertoire includes about 270,000 clones, roughly 90% of them detected once, and roughly 4% sits in the top ten. This receptor was obtained from a man aged 40-49 years in good health and CMV-seropositive. The specimen sequenced was PBMCs. The chain carries TRBV27 and TRBJ2-1; D is unclear. DNA for the CDR3: TGTGCCAGCAGGAGTCCGTACAATGAGCAGTTCTTC. It translates to CASRSPYNEQFF.